This entry lists 7 T cell receptor beta chains sequenced from one sample in a study of blood T cells in healthy people across ages. A sample-barcoded 5' primer and a J-beta primer mix were used in a second PCR of about 7 to 12 cycles. TCRdb analysed the 5' RACE reads with MiXCR anew, one entry per CDR3 protein. The sample has about 1,800,000 distinct CDR3 sequences; roughly 27% are singletons. The specimen was blood. Receptors originate from a young woman in good health.

This clonotype was seen ten or more times. The chain links TRBV20-1 to TRBJ2-3, with D unresolved. CDR1 is DFQATT, CDR2 SNEGSKA, per germline (reference sequence). The CDR3 spans 13 residues. Trimming took off 0 bases at V and 6 bases at J, with 10 bases between the two ends. Here the CDR3 reads CSARDLGLDTQYF. The CDR3 bases are TGCAGTGCTAGAGATCTGGGCCTCGATACGCAGTATTTT.

This clonotype was seen more than once but under ten times. At one end the junction does not follow the germline gene, possibly because of a read error. This chain joins TRBV7-2 and TRBJ2-2, with D possibly TRBD2 on 6 matching bases. The CDR3 spans 14 residues. The germline CDR1 and CDR2 sequences are SGHTA and FQGNSA. The CDR3 region has the DNA TGTGCCAGCAGCTCAACCCGTCGGGGCGGGGAGTTGTTTTTT. This gives the protein CASSSTRRGGELFF.

The chain has TRBV6-2 or TRBV6-3 and TRBJ2-1; weak D call: TRBD1 (6 bases). CDR1 is MNHEY and CDR2 is SVGEGT in the germline V gene. The CDR3 is made up of 16 amino acids. Trimming pared 4 bases from V and 3 bases from J, leaving 16 bases between. CDR3 bases: TGTGCCAGCAGTTCAAGATCAGGGGCATACTACAATGAGCAGTTCTTC. Translated: CASSSRSGAYYNEQFF.

This sequence joins TRBV18 and TRBJ2-7; 7 bases line up with TRBD2. The CDR3 extends over 15 amino acids. CDR1 is KGHSH and CDR2 is LQKENI in the germline V gene. After removal of 4 bases from V and 7 bases from J, the junction contained 13 bases not matched to a gene. In nucleotides, the CDR3 is TGTGCCAGCTCACTTACGAAGGTTTACGGGGGGGAGCAGTACTTC. Translated: CASSLTKVYGGEQYF. Using reference TRBV18 and TRBJ2-7 for the parts outside the CDR3, the full variable domain is NAGVMQNPRHLVRRRGQEARLRCSPMKGHSHVYWYRQLPEEGLKFMVYLQKENIIDESGMPKERFSAEFPKEGPSILRIQQVVRGDSAAYFCASSLTKVYGGEQYFGPGTRLTVT.

This clonotype occurred many times. The chain is built from TRBV6-4 and TRBJ2-7; 8 bases are shared with TRBD1. V lost 7 bases to trimming and J lost 1 base; unmatched junction nucleotides: 6. The V gene's germline CDR1 is MRHNA and CDR2 SNTAGT. The CDR3 extends over 14 amino acids. The CDR3 DNA reads as TGTGCCAGCAAGTCAGGGGGCTTTTCCTACGAGCAGTACTTC. This codes for CASKSGGFSYEQYF.

The sample holds many counts of this clonotype. The rearrangement joins TRBV4-3 to TRBJ2-5; 10 bases match TRBD1. V was clipped by 2 bases and J by 7 bases; unmatched bases: 10. CDR3 length: 16 residues. Per germline, CDR1 LGHNA and CDR2 YSLEER. Here the CDR3 DNA reads TGCGCCAGCAGCCAATCCCATGGGACAGGGGATGGGACCCAGTACTTC. It translates to CASSQSHGTGDGTQYF.

The chain links TRBV12-3 or TRBV12-4 to TRBJ2-1, with a weak D call TRBD2 (5 bases). The CDR3 runs 15 residues. Trimming stripped 6 bases from V and 8 bases from J, with 20 bases between. CDR3 protein: CASSLRADSLDEQFF. The CDR3 bases are TGTGCCAGCAGCCTGAGGGCGGATAGCCTAGATGAGCAGTTCTTC.